This T cell receptor beta chain was sequenced for a study of long-term antiretroviral therapy in people with HIV. Sample share makes this clone medium-sized. Survey level was the resolution at which the v3.0 immunoSEQ assay ran. Clones were read by immunoSEQ multiplex PCR, and TCRdb kept only the in-frame ones, dropping some. The sample contains tens of thousands of clones, more than 70% of which appear only once. Germline CDR1 reads MDHEN; CDR2 reads SYDVKM. V lost 3 bases to trimming and J lost 7 bases, with 4 bases between them. The CDR3 has 10 residues. This TCR came from a man aged 55 to 69 with HIV. The gene calls are TRBV28 and TRBJ2-7, with D hard to call. The input for sequencing was unsorted PBMCs, taken 0.6 years after starting antiretroviral therapy. CDR3 coding DNA: TGTGCCAGCAGTTTGGAAGAGCAGTACTTC. Encoded protein: CASSLEEQYF.